This TCR beta chain was documented in a study of glioma-infiltrating T cells (dated by TCRdb to 2016 to 2017). For context, the study as a whole: TCR alpha- and beta-chain repertoires were sequenced from glioma tissue, non-neoplastic brain tissue and matched peripheral blood mononuclear cells. To gauge divergence between tissue and blood T-cell populations, every tissue-infiltrating repertoire was compared against the peripheral blood repertoire from the same patient. The paired cohort comprised three low-grade glioma patients, 7 or 8 primary glioblastoma patients and three non-glioma patients contributing non-neoplastic brain tissue.

Study-level results and caveats: VJ-independent divergence between tissue and blood was found to be below expectation in non-neoplastic patients but above expectation in all gliomas, particularly low-grade gliomas. Group comparisons rested on small numbers: three non-neoplastic, three low-grade glioma and 7 or 8 glioblastoma patients. Very few CDR3 sequences were shared between tissue and blood, attributed to high CDR3 diversity and limited sampling.

This clonotype is described as medium-sized (0.01 to 0.1%). Its antigen target is currently unknown. Base qualities are not at hand, and no much larger clone is one base apart. According to the germline V gene (reference sequence), CDR1 reads DFQATT and CDR2 reads SNEGSKA. V is clipped by 0 bases and J by 7 bases, and the sequence between their germline boundaries is 7 bases long. The CDR3 covers 11 residues, taking in both the cysteine and the phenylalanine. Only the CDR3 DNA is retained, 33 bases long and in frame from the first base. TCR alpha and beta CDR3 regions were amplified with the iRepertoire nested amplicon-rescue multiplex PCR (arm-PCR) platform from RNA. For one-step reverse transcription and amplification, roughly 100-450 ng of tissue mRNA or PBMC total RNA was used as input. Following bead purification, Illumina adapters were added by a secondary multiplex PCR, and the libraries were gel-purified between 200 and 400 bp. The libraries contained internal 6-nucleotide barcodes that were used for demultiplexing. Sequencing of libraries was performed on an Illumina MiSeq with 2x220 or 2x250 nucleotide paired-end reads. The original methods were these. FLASH 1.2.11 was used to merge paired reads, and BWA-MEM then aligned the reads to the GRCh37 human genome before TRA and TRB reads were extracted. An IMGT-derived reference of cassette sequences and CDR3 motifs, with pseudogenes included, was used for V and J assignment. Reads were translated in three frames, and productive CDR3s were defined as those with a C...FGXG motif and no stop codons. A clonotype was defined as a unique combination of a V-J cassette pair and a CDR3 amino acid sequence. Reads were filtered by Hamming distance, thresholded by each sample's sequence error rate in mapped regions. Using fastp trimming at Q25 and MiXCR clonotype assembly, TCRdb reanalyzed the public sequencing data and kept in-frame beta chains. Merged by CDR3 protein, the rows form single entries marked with the most common genes and DNA. It is TCRdb's table, rather than the study itself, that gives the V and J calls and clone size. The sample table records more than 9,000 distinct CDR3 sequences; approximately 26% of these occur just once. Of the sample, roughly two fifths falls within the top ten clones.

This sequence uses TRBV20-1 and TRBJ2-7; the D gene is not confidently resolved. The sequence was obtained from a human donor with low-grade glioma or glioblastoma, undergoing nonglioma brain surgery, or in good health (not recorded which). Material for sequencing was glioma tissue, nonneoplastic brain tissue, or PBMCs (not recorded which). The nucleotides read TGCAGTGCTAGAGATACGCCAGAGCAGTACTTC. Translated, this is CSARDTPEQYF.